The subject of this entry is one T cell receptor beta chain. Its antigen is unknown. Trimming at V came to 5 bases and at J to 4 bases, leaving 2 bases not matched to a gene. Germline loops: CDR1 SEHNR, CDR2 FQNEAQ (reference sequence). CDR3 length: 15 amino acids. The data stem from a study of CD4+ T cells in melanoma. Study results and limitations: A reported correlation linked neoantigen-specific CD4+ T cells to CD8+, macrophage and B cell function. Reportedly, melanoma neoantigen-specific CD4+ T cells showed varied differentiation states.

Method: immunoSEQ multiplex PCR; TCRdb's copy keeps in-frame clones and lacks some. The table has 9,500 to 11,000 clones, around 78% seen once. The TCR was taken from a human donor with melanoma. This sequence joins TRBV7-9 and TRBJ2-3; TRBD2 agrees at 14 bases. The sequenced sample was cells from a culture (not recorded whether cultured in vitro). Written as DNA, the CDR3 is TGTGCCAGCAGCGGGACTAGCGGGGGTTCAGATACGCAGTATTTT. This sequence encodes CASSGTSGGSDTQYF.